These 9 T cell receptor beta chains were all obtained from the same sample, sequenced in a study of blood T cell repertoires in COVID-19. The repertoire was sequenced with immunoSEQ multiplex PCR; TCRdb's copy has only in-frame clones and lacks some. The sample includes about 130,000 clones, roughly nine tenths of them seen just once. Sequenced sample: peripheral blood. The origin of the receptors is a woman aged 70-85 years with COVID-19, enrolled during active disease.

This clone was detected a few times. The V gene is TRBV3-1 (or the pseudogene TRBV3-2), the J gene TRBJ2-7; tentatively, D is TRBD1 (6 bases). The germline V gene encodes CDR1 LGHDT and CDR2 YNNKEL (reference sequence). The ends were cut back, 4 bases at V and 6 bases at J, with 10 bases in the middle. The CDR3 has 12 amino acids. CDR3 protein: CASSRQGSEQYF. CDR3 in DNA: TGTGCCAGCAGCCGTCAGGGGAGCGAGCAGTACTTC.

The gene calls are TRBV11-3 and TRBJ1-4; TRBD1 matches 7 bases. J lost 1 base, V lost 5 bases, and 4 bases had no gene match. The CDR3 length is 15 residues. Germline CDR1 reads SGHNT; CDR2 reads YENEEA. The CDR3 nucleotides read TGTGCCAGCAGCCTTAGACAGGGAACTAATGAAAAACTGTTTTTT. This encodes CASSLRQGTNEKLFF.

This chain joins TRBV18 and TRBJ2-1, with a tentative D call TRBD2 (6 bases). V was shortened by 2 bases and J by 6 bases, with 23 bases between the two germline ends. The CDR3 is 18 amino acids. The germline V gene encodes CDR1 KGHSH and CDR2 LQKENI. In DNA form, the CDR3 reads TGTGCCAGCTCACCATACCCCCCGGTGGCGGGGACGAGCAATGAGCAGTTCTTC. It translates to CASSPYPPVAGTSNEQFF.

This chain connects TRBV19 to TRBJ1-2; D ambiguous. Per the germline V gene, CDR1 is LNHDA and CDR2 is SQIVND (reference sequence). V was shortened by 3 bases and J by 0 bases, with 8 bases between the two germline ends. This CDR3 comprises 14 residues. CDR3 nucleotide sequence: TGTGCCAGTAGTATCTTTTTTGCTAACTATGGCTACACCTTC. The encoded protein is CASSIFFANYGYTF.

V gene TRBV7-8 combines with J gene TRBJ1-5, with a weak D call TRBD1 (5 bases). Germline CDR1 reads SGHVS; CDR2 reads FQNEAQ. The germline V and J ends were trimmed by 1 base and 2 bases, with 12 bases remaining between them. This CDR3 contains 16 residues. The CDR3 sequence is CASSLVGARGNQPQHF. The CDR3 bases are TGTGCCAGCAGCTTAGTAGGGGCTAGGGGCAATCAGCCCCAGCATTTT. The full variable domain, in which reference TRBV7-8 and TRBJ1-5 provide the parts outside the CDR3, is GAGVSQSPRYKVAKRGQDVALRCDPISGHVSLFWYQQALGQGPEFLTYFQNEAQLDKSGLPSDRFFAERPEGSVSTLKIQRTQQEDSAVYLCASSLVGARGNQPQHFGDGTRLSIL.

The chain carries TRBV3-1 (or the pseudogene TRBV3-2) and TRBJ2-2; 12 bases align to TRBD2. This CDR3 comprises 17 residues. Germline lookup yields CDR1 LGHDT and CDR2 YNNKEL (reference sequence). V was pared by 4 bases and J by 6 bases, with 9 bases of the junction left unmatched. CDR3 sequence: CASSPQTLAGGSGELFF. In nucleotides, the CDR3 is TGTGCCAGCAGCCCGCAGACTCTAGCGGGGGGGTCCGGGGAGCTGTTTTTT.

CDR3: CAWRLGLAGLGDTQYF. The CDR3 nucleotides are TGTGCCTGGAGACTGGGACTAGCGGGACTCGGAGATACGCAGTATTTT. The chain employs TRBV30 and TRBJ2-3; 13 nucleotides align to TRBD2. J was trimmed by 5 bases and V by 3 bases; bases with no gene match: 8. The germline CDR1 and CDR2 sequences are GTSNPN and SVGIG (reference sequence). This CDR3 contains 16 residues.

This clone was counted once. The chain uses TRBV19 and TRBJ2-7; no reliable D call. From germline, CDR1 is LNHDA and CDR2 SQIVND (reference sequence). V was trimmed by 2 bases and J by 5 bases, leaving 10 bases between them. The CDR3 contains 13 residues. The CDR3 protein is CASSIQVFHEQYF. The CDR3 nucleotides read TGTGCCAGTAGTATACAGGTCTTTCACGAGCAGTACTTC.

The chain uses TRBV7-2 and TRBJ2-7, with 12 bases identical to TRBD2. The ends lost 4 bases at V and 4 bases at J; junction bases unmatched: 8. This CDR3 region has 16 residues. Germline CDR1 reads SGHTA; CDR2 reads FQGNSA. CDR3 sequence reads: CASSSASGGALYEQYF. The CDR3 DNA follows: TGTGCCAGCAGCTCCGCTAGCGGGGGGGCTCTGTACGAGCAGTACTTC.